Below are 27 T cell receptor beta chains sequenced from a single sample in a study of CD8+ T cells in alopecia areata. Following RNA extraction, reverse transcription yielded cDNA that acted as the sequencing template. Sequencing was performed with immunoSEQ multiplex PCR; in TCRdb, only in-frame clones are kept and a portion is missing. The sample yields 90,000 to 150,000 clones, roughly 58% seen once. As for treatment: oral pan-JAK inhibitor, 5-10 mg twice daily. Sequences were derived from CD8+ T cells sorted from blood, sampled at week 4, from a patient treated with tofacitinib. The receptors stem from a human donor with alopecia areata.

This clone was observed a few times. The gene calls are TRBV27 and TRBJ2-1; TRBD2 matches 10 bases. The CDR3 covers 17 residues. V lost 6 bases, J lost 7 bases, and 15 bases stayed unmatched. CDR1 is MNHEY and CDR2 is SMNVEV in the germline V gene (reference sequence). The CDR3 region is CASRPLLAGALRNEQFF. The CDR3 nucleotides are TGTGCCAGCAGGCCCCTCCTAGCGGGGGCCCTTAGGAATGAGCAGTTCTTC.

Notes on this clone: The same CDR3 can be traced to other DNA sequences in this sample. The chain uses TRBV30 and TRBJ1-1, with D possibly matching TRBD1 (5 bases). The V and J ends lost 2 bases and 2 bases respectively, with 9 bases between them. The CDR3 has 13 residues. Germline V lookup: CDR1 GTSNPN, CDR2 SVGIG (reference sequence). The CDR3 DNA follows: TGTGCCTGGAGTTTGACAGCTAACACTGAAGCTTTCTTT. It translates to CAWSLTANTEAFF.

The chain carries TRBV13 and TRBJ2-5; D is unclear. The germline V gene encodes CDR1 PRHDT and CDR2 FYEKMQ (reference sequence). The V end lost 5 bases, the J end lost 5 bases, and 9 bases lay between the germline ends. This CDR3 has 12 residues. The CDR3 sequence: CASSAPWETQYF. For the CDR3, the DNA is TGTGCCAGCAGCGCCCCTTGGGAGACCCAGTACTTC. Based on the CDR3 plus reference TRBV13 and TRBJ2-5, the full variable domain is AAGVIQSPRHLIKEKRETATLKCYPIPRHDTVYWYQQGPGQDPQFLISFYEKMQSDKGSIPDRFSAQQFSDYHSELNMSSLELGDSALYFCASSAPWETQYFGPGTRLLVL.

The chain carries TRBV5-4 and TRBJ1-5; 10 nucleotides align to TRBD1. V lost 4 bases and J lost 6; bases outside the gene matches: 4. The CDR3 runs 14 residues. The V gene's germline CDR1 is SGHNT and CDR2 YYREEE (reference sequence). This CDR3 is CASSPGTGAQPQHF. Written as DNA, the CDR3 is TGTGCCAGCAGCCCCGGGACAGGGGCTCAGCCCCAGCATTTT.

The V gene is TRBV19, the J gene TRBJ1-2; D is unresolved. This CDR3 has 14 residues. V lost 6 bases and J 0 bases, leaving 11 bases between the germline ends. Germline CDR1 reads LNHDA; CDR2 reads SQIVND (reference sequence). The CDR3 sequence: CASSPWEANYGYTF. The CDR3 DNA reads TGTGCCAGTAGCCCCTGGGAAGCTAACTATGGCTACACCTTC.

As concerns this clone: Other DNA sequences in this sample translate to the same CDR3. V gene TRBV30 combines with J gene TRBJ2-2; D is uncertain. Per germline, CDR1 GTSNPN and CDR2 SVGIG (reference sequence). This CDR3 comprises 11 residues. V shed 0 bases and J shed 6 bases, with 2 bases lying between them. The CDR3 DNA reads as TGTGCCTGGAGTGTACCCGGGGAGCTGTTTTTT. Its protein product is CAWSVPGELFF.

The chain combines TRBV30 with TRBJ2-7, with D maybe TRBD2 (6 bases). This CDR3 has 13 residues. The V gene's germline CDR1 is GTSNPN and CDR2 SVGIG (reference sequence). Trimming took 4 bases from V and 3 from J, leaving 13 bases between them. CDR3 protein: CAWTIGGSYEQYF. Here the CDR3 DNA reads TGTGCCTGGACCATCGGGGGTAGCTACGAGCAGTACTTC.

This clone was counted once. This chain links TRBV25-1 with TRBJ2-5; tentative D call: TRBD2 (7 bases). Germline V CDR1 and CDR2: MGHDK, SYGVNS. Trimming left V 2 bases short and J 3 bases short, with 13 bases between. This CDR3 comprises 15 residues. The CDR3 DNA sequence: TGTGCCAGCAGTGAACTGGGGGGGCCCAAAGAGACCCAGTACTTC. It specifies CASSELGGPKETQYF.

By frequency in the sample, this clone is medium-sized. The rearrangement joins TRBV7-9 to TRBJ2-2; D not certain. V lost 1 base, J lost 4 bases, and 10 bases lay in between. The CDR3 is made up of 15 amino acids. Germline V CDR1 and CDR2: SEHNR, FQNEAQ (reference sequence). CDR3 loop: CASSLVADSTGELFF. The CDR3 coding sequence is TGTGCCAGCAGCTTAGTGGCGGATTCCACCGGGGAGCTGTTTTTT.

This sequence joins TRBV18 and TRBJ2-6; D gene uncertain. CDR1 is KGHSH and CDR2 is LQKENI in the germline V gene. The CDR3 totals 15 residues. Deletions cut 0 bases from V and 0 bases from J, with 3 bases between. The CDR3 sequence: CASSPPVSGANVLTF. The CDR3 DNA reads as TGTGCCAGCTCACCACCGGTCTCTGGGGCCAACGTCCTGACTTTC.

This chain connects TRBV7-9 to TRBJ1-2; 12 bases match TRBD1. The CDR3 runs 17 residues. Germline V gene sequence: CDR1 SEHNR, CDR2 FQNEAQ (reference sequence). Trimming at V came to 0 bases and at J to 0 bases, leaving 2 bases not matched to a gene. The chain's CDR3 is CASSLAGQGAANYGYTF. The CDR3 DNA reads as TGTGCCAGCAGCTTAGCGGGACAGGGGGCGGCTAACTATGGCTACACCTTC.

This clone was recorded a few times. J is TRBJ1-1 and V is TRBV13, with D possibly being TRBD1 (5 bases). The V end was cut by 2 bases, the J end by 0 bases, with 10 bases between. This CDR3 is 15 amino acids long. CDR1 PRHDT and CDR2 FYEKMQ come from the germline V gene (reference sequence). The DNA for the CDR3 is TGTGCCAGCAGCTTAAGGGGTTCCATGAACACTGAAGCTTTCTTT. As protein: CASSLRGSMNTEAFF.

The CDR3 spells CSVVPGSGTEAFF. CDR3 bases: TGCAGCGTTGTGCCGGGGTCCGGCACTGAAGCTTTCTTT. The chain links TRBV29-1 to TRBJ1-1; D uncertain. The CDR3 is made up of 13 amino acids. The germline CDR1 and CDR2 sequences are SQVTM and ANQGSEA. Trimming shortened V by 4 bases and J by 4 bases, and 13 bases separated the two germline ends.

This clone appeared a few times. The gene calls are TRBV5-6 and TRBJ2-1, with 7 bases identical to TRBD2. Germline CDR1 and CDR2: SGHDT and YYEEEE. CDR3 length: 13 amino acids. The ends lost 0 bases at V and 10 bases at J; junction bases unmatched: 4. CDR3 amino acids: CASSLGWTREQFF. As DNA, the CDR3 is TGTGCCAGCAGCTTGGGTTGGACTAGGGAGCAGTTCTTC.

The CDR3 nucleotides read TGCGCCAGCAGCCAAGAAGGACGGCTTTACAATGAGCAGTTCTTC. Protein: CASSQEGRLYNEQFF. The chain uses TRBV4-1 and TRBJ2-1; D is uncertain. CDR1 is MGHRA and CDR2 is YSYEKL in the germline V gene. Trimming left V 0 bases short and J 4 bases short, with 10 bases between. The CDR3 loop spans 15 amino acids.

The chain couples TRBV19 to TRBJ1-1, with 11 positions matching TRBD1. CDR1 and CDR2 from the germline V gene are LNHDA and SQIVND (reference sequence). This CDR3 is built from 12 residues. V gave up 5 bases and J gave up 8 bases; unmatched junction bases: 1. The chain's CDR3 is CASSWTGGEAFF. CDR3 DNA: TGTGCCAGTAGTTGGACAGGGGGCGAAGCTTTCTTT. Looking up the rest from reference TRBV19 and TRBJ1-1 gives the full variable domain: DGGITQSPKYLFRKEGQNVTLSCEQNLNHDAMYWYRQDPGQGLRLIYYSQIVNDFQKGDIAEGYSVSREKKESFPLTVTSAQKNPTAFYLCASSWTGGEAFFGQGTRLTVV.

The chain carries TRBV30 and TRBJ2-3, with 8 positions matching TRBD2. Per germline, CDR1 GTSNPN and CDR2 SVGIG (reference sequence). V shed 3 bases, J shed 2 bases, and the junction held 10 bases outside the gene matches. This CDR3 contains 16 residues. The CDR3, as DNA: TGTGCCTGGAGCGGGCTAGCGGGCCCCCCCACAGATACGCAGTATTTT. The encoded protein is CAWSGLAGPPTDTQYF. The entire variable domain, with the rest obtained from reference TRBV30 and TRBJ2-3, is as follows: SQTIHQWPATLVQPVGSPLSLECTVEGTSNPNLYWYRQAAGRGLQLLFYSVGIGQISSEVPQNLSASRPQDRQFILSSKKLLLSDSGFYLCAWSGLAGPPTDTQYFGPGTRLTVL.

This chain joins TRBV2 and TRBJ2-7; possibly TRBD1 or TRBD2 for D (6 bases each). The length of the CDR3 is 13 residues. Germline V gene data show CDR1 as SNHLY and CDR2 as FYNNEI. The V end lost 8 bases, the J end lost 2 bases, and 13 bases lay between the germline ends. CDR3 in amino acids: CASEGGPTYEQYF. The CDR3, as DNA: TGTGCCAGCGAGGGGGGCCCAACCTACGAGCAGTACTTC. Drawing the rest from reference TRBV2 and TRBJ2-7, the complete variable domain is EPEVTQTPSHQVTQMGQEVILRCVPISNHLYFYWYRQILGQKVEFLVSFYNNEISEKSEIFDDQFSVERPDGSNFTLKIRSTKLEDSAMYFCASEGGPTYEQYFGPGTRLTVT.

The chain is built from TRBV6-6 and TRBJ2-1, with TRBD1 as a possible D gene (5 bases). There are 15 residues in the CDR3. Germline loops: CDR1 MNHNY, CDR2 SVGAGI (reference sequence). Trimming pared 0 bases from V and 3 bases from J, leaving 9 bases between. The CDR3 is CASSYSNQGYNEQFF. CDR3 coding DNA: TGTGCCAGCAGTTACTCGAACCAGGGCTACAATGAGCAGTTCTTC.

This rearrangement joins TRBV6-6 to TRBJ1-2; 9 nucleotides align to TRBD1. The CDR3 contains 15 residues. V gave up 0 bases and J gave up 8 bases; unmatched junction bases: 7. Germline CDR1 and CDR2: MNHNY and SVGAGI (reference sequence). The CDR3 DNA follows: TGTGCCAGCAGTTACTCGACGGGACAGGGAGACGGCTACACCTTC. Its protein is CASSYSTGQGDGYTF.

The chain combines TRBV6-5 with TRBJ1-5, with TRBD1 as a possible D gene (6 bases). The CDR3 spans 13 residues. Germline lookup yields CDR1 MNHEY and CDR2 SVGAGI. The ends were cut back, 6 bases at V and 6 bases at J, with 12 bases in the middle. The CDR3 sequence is CASRGGGAQPQHF. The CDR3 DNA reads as TGTGCCAGCAGGGGAGGGGGAGCTCAGCCCCAGCATTTT.

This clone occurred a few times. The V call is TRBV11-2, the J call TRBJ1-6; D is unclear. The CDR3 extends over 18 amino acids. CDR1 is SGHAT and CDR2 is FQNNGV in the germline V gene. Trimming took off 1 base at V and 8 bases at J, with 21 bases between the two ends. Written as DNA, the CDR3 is TGTGCCAGCAGCTTAGGAAGGTTGGAGGGCCCCGACGATTCACCCCTCCACTTT. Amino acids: CASSLGRLEGPDDSPLHF.

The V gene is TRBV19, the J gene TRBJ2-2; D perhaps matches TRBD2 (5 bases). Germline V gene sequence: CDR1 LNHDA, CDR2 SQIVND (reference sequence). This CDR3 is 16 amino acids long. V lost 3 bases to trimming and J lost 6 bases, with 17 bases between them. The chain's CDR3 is CASSITSLLLSGELFF. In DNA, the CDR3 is TGTGCCAGTAGTATTACTAGTCTTCTGTTGTCCGGGGAGCTGTTTTTT.

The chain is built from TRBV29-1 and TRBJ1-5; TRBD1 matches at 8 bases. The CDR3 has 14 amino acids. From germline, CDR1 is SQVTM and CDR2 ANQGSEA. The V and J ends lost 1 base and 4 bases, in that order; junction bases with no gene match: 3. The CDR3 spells CSVEVGTGNQPQHF. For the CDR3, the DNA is TGCAGCGTTGAAGTGGGGACAGGAAATCAGCCCCAGCATTTT.

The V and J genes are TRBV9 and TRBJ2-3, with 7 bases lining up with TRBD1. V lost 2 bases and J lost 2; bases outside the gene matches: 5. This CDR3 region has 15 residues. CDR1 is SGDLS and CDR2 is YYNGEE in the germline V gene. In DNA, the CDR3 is TGTGCCAGCAGCGTCGGGGACAGCTCCACAGATACGCAGTATTTT. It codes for CASSVGDSSTDTQYF.

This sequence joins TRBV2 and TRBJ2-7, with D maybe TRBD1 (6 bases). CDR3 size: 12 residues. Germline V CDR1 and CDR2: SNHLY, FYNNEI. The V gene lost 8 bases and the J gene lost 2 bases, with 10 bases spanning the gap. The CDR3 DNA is TGTGCCAGCGCGGACAGCCCCTACGAGCAGTACTTC. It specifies CASADSPYEQYF.

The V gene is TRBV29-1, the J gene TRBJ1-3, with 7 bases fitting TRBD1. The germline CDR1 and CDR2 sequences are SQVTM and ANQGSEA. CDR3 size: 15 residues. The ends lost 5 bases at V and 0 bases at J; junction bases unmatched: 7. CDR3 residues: CSVQGDGTSGNTIYF. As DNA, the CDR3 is TGCAGCGTTCAGGGGGACGGCACCTCTGGAAACACCATATATTTT.